The clone carrying this TCR beta chain was seen more than once but under ten times. Antigen: not known. TCRdb independently ran MiXCR on the 5' RACE reads; one entry per CDR3 protein. The repertoire holds some 600,000 distinct CDR3 sequences, 15% to 20% seen once, with 8.1% in the top ten. This entry is derived from a study of T-cell memory formation after mild COVID-19. On the study more broadly: Among the donors, TCR clusters were largely specific to each donor.

Notes on the study in general: Clones contracting across day 15 to 85 had a balanced CD4/CD8 profile; later expanding clones leaned CD4+. CD4+ clones that contracted lay mainly in CM and EM; CD8+ ones lay in EMRA.

The CDR3 loop spans 15 amino acids. Germline V gene sequence: CDR1 MGHRA, CDR2 YSYEKL. V was shortened by 3 bases and J by 4 bases, with 15 bases between the two germline ends. The source is an adult woman who had mild COVID-19 (a few samples of this study predate the infection). Cell type and time point are not known. Material: PBMCs or a T cell subset sorted from them (not recorded which). This rearrangement joins TRBV4-1 to TRBJ1-2; TRBD1 might be the D (6 bases). CDR3 coding DNA: TGCGCCAGCAGCCACCCTGTCCAGGGGATCTATGGCTACACCTTC. Its protein product is CASSHPVQGIYGYTF.